A single sample gave rise to the 20 T cell receptor beta chains below, sequenced in a study of cytomegalovirus exposure and HLA in healthy donors (dated by TCRdb to between 2016 and 2019). The method behind the library was the immunoSEQ multiplex PCR assay. The multiplex PCR relied on a mix of 60 forward primers for TCR Vbeta segments and 13 reverse primers for TCR Jbeta segments. Not all clones reach the TCRdb copy of this immuneACCESS table, which keeps in-frame sequences only. Checked studies attribute under half of the gap to unresolved V genes and leave the rest unexplained. The sample records about 180,000 clones, about 80% of which are singletons. Together, the top ten hold 1.5% to 2% of the sample. The sample consisted of PBMCs. These receptors were taken from a woman under 40 in good health and CMV-seronegative.

The V gene is TRBV19, the J gene TRBJ1-5, with a possible D match to TRBD1 (5 bases). The V gene's germline CDR1 is LNHDA and CDR2 SQIVND (reference sequence). V lost 5 bases to trimming and J lost 0 bases, with 23 bases between them. CDR3 length equals 19 residues. CDR3 DNA sequence: TGTGCCAGTAGTCGTCCGAAAGGTGACAGATTATATAGCAATCAGCCCCAGCATTTT. Protein sequence: CASSRPKGDRLYSNQPQHF. Looking up the rest from reference TRBV19 and TRBJ1-5 gives the full variable domain: DGGITQSPKYLFRKEGQNVTLSCEQNLNHDAMYWYRQDPGQGLRLIYYSQIVNDFQKGDIAEGYSVSREKKESFPLTVTSAQKNPTAFYLCASSRPKGDRLYSNQPQHFGDGTRLSIL.

This clone was counted once. J is TRBJ2-7 and V is TRBV6-1, with D possibly TRBD2 on 6 matching bases. This CDR3 is 16 amino acids long. V dropped 0 bases and J dropped 4 bases, with 16 bases sitting between them. Germline CDR1 MNHNS, CDR2 SASEGT. This CDR3 reads CASSEAGRRSLYEQYF. In DNA form, the CDR3 reads TGTGCCAGCAGTGAAGCGGGGAGGAGGTCTTTATACGAGCAGTACTTC.

V and J are TRBV6-5 and TRBJ2-2; no firm D call. This CDR3 has 15 amino acids. Germline V gene lookup returns CDR1 MNHEY and CDR2 SVGAGI. Trimming removed 2 bases at V and 3 bases at J, with 10 bases between. The CDR3 region has the DNA TGTGCCAGCAGTTACGGCAGGATCTACACCGGGGAGCTGTTTTTT. Translated: CASSYGRIYTGELFF.

V gene TRBV5-1 combines with J gene TRBJ2-3; possibly TRBD2 for D (5 bases). The V end lost 5 bases, the J end lost 0 bases, and 10 bases lay between the germline ends. Germline V gene sequence: CDR1 SGHRS, CDR2 YFSETQ. The CDR3 totals 14 residues. CDR3 bases: TGCGCCAGCAGGCTCGGGATAAGCACAGATACGCAGTATTTT. This gives the protein CASRLGISTDTQYF.

The genes are TRBV29-1 and TRBJ1-6; D remains unclear. V dropped 6 bases and J dropped 6 bases, with 12 bases sitting between them. Germline loops: CDR1 SQVTM, CDR2 ANQGSEA. The CDR3 has 13 amino acids. CDR3 residues: CSVADGVNSPLHF. The CDR3 nucleotides read TGCAGCGTGGCAGACGGGGTTAATTCACCCCTCCACTTT.

This chain links TRBV5-1 with TRBJ2-3; 12 positions agree with TRBD2. CDR3 length equals 17 residues. The germline V gene has CDR1 SGHRS and CDR2 YFSETQ. V gave up 7 bases and J gave up 3 bases; unmatched junction bases: 12. The CDR3 sequence: CASCPGLAGIGTDTQYF. The CDR3 coding sequence is TGCGCCAGCTGCCCCGGACTAGCGGGGATTGGGACAGATACGCAGTATTTT.

The chain is built from TRBV5-4 and TRBJ2-6; no clear D. Trimming shortened V by 2 bases and J by 1 base, and 7 bases separated the two germline ends. In germline, CDR1 is SGHNT, CDR2 YYREEE (reference sequence). This CDR3 has 15 amino acids. Written as DNA, the CDR3 is TGTGCCAGCAGCTTTACGGGTTCTGGGGCCAACGTCCTGACTTTC. Residues: CASSFTGSGANVLTF. Using reference TRBV5-4 and TRBJ2-6 for the parts outside the CDR3, the full variable domain is ETGVTQSPTHLIKTRGQQVTLRCSSQSGHNTVSWYQQALGQGPQFIFQYYREEENGRGNFPPRFSGLQFPNYSSELNVNALELDDSALYLCASSFTGSGANVLTFGAGSRLTVL.

This clone is a singleton in its sample. The rearrangement links TRBV30 to TRBJ1-1, with D perhaps matching TRBD1 (6 bases). CDR3 length: 13 amino acids. Trimming took 8 bases from V and 1 from J, leaving 14 bases between them. Germline V gives CDR1 GTSNPN, CDR2 SVGIG (reference sequence). The CDR3 loop is CARTGSANTEAFF. The CDR3, as DNA: TGTGCCCGTACAGGGTCCGCGAACACTGAAGCTTTCTTT. The whole variable domain, filled in from reference TRBV30 and TRBJ1-1, reads SQTIHQWPATLVQPVGSPLSLECTVEGTSNPNLYWYRQAAGRGLQLLFYSVGIGQISSEVPQNLSASRPQDRQFILSSKKLLLSDSGFYLCARTGSANTEAFFGQGTRLTVV.

CDR3 DNA: TGTGCCAGCTCACCACGAGGGAACAACTATGGCTACACCTTC. Residues: CASSPRGNNYGYTF. The chain links TRBV18 to TRBJ1-2, with D unresolved. Germline lookup yields CDR1 KGHSH and CDR2 LQKENI. V lost 1 base, J lost 2 bases, and 8 bases lay in between. The CDR3 contains 14 residues. Variable domain in full (rest from reference TRBV18 and TRBJ1-2): NAGVMQNPRHLVRRRGQEARLRCSPMKGHSHVYWYRQLPEEGLKFMVYLQKENIIDESGMPKERFSAEFPKEGPSILRIQQVVRGDSAAYFCASSPRGNNYGYTFGSGTRLTVV.

The count of this clone is one. The CDR3 bases are TGTGCCAGCAGCGGGTGGCAGGGCCCTCCGAGCTCCTACGAGCAGTACTTC. Amino acids: CASSGWQGPPSSYEQYF. The rearrangement links TRBV12-1 to TRBJ2-7; whether TRBD1, the table's D call, matches the DNA was not checked. TRBV12-1 is designated a pseudogene. The CDR3 sequence is 17 residues long.

The gene calls are TRBV9 and TRBJ2-7; tentatively, D is TRBD2 (6 bases). Germline V gives CDR1 SGDLS, CDR2 YYNGEE. Trimming removed 0 bases from V and 3 bases from J, with 16 bases in between. The CDR3 is made up of 16 amino acids. In DNA, the CDR3 is TGTGCCAGCAGCGTAGTCGGTGGGGGGACCATCTACGAGCAGTACTTC. Its translation is CASSVVGGGTIYEQYF.

The chain has TRBV27 and TRBJ2-1; 11 nucleotides align to TRBD2. CDR3 length equals 15 residues. Germline values: CDR1 MNHEY, CDR2 SMNVEV (reference sequence). Trimming removed 7 bases from V and 6 bases from J; junction bases left unmatched: 8. As DNA, the CDR3 is TGTGCCAGCACTATAGCGGGGGGGCTGGGCAATGAGCAGTTCTTC. Translated, it gives CASTIAGGLGNEQFF.

A remark on this clone: Within the sample, other DNA sequences also encode this same CDR3. The CDR3 reads CASSELRNTEAFF. CDR3 nucleotide sequence: TGTGCCAGCAGTGAACTACGAAACACTGAAGCTTTCTTT. V usage is TRBV2 and J usage is TRBJ1-1, with D hard to call. In germline, CDR1 is SNHLY, CDR2 FYNNEI. V lost 2 bases and J lost 2, with 6 bases in between. There are 13 residues in the CDR3.

This chain's CDR3 is CASSSRDGNAEAFF. In DNA form, the CDR3 reads TGTGCCAGCAGTAGCAGGGATGGTAACGCTGAAGCTTTCTTT. The chain recombines TRBV2 with TRBJ1-1, with a weak D call TRBD1 (5 bases). Per the germline V gene, CDR1 is SNHLY and CDR2 is FYNNEI. The CDR3 extends over 14 amino acids. The V gene lost 5 bases and the J gene lost 6 bases, with 16 bases spanning the gap. The whole variable domain, filled in from reference TRBV2 and TRBJ1-1, reads EPEVTQTPSHQVTQMGQEVILRCVPISNHLYFYWYRQILGQKVEFLVSFYNNEISEKSEIFDDQFSVERPDGSNFTLKIRSTKLEDSAMYFCASSSRDGNAEAFFGQGTRLTVV.

The chain joins TRBV2 to TRBJ1-6; the D gene is possibly TRBD1 (6 bases). Trimming took off 7 bases at V and 9 bases at J, with 19 bases between the two ends. This CDR3 is 15 amino acids long. Looked up from germline, CDR1 is SNHLY and CDR2 is FYNNEI. CDR3 sequence reads: CASTLEGGGSSPLHF. In DNA form, the CDR3 reads TGTGCCAGCACCCTGGAGGGGGGGGGCAGTTCACCCCTCCACTTT.

The rearrangement joins TRBV4-3 to TRBJ2-7; no definite D call. Trimming removed 0 bases from V and 2 bases from J, with 14 bases in between. The CDR3 consists of 16 residues. CDR1 LGHNA and CDR2 YSLEER come from the germline V gene. The CDR3 bases are TGCGCCAGCAGCCAAGATTTGTCAGGTGGCCCCTACGAGCAGTACTTC. This gives the protein CASSQDLSGGPYEQYF.

This clone was counted a single time. The chain employs TRBV7-8 and TRBJ1-1, with TRBD1 identical over 7 bases. The CDR3 is 17 amino acids. Germline V CDR1 and CDR2: SGHVS, FQNEAQ. V dropped 1 base and J dropped 0; count of bases not matched to a gene: 8. For the CDR3, the DNA is TGTGCCAGCAGCTTAGGGCAGGGGGGCACCCTGAACACTGAAGCTTTCTTT. It specifies CASSLGQGGTLNTEAFF.

The chain recombines TRBV30 with TRBJ1-2; D is perhaps TRBD1 (6 bases). The CDR3 has 12 residues. The ends were cut back, 2 bases at V and 5 bases at J, with 9 bases in the middle. The germline V gene encodes CDR1 GTSNPN and CDR2 SVGIG (reference sequence). The CDR3 DNA follows: TGTGCCTGGAGTCCCCAGGGGTATGGCTACACCTTC. Translating gives CAWSPQGYGYTF.

J is TRBJ1-5 and V is TRBV14; no clear D gene. Germline CDR1 reads SGHDN; CDR2 reads FVKESK. V gave up 1 base and J gave up 9 bases, with 10 bases separating them. CDR3 length equals 13 residues. CDR3 sequence: CASSQVVGGPQHF. The CDR3 DNA reads as TGTGCCAGCAGCCAAGTAGTTGGCGGGCCCCAGCATTTT.

The sample holds a few counts of this clone. The rearrangement joins TRBV5-1 to TRBJ1-1; D uncertain. Deletions cut 6 bases from V and 5 bases from J, with 17 bases between. Germline V CDR1 and CDR2: SGHRS, YFSETQ. There are 14 residues in the CDR3. The DNA of the CDR3 is TGCGCCAGCAAGGATGGAGGGCCCTTTACTGAAGCTTTCTTT. Amino acid sequence: CASKDGGPFTEAFF.